What follows is one T cell receptor (beta chain) and its context. This record belongs to a study of technical replicates of blood from several donors. Germline values: CDR1 LNHDA, CDR2 SQIVND (reference sequence). With V trimmed by 5 bases and J by 4 bases, 8 bases remained unmatched. This CDR3 is built from 14 residues. Generated by immunoSEQ multiplex PCR, the TCRdb table keeps only in-frame clones and is missing some. The table lists tens of thousands of clones, 94% of them singletons. The chain combines TRBV19 with TRBJ2-7; the match to TRBD2 covers 7 bases. The specimen sequenced was T cells isolated from PBMCs. This clonotype was sampled from a human donor in good health. The CDR3 nucleotides are TGTGCCAGTAGTGACGGGACTACGAGGTACGAGCAGTACTTC. This gives the protein CASSDGTTRYEQYF.